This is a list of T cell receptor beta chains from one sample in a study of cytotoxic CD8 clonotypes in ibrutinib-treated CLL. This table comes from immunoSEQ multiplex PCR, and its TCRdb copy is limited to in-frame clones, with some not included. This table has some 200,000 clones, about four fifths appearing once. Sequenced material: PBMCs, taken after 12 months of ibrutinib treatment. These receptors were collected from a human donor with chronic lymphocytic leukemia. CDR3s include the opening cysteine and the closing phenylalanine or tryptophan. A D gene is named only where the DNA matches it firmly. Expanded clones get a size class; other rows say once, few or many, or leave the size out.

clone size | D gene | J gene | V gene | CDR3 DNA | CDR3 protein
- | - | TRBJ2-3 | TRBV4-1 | TGCGCCAGCAGCCAAGATTACCGGGAGAGGCCAGATACGCAGTATTTT | CASSQDYRERPDTQYF
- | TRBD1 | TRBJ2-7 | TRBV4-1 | TGCGCCAGCAGCCCTTCCAATACCGGGACAGCTGCCTACGAGCAGTACTTC | CASSPSNTGTAAYEQYF
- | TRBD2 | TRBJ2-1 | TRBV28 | TGTGCCAGCGGACGACTAGCGGGGTCCTACAATGAGCAGTTCTTC | CASGRLAGSYNEQFF
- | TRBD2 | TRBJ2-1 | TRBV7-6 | TGTGCCAGCAGCTTAGTTGTGACTAGCGGAACCAATGAGCAGTTCTTC | CASSLVVTSGTNEQFF
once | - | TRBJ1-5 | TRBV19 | TGTGCCAGTAGTAGCGGACACCGGGAAGGCAATCAGCCCCAGCATTTT | CASSSGHREGNQPQHF
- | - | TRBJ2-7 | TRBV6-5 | TGTGCCAGCAGTTACGTGGAGGGTCGCTACGAGCAGTACTTC | CASSYVEGRYEQYF
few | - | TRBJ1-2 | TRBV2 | TGTGCCAGCATTTTAGGAGGGACGTTTTATGGCTACACCTTC | CASILGGTFYGYTF
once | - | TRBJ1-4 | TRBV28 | TGTGCCAGCAGACCAGGGTCCTCTAATGAAAAACTGTTTTTT | CASRPGSSNEKLFF
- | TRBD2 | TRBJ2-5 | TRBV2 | TGTGCCAGCAGCACTAGCGGGGGGGGTGCTGAGACCCAGTACTTC | CASSTSGGGAETQYF
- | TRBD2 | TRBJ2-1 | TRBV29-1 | TGCAGCGTTGAAGTAATAGCGGGGCGGTACAATGAGCAGTTCTTC | CSVEVIAGRYNEQFF
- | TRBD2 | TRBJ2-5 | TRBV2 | TGTGCCAGAGGTAGCGGGGGGCCAAAGCAAGAGACCCAGTACTTC | CARGSGGPKQETQYF
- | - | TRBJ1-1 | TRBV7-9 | TGTGCCAGCCGGAAGGGGTTGAACACTGAAGCTTTCTTT | CASRKGLNTEAFF
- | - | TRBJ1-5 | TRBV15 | TGTGCCACCGCGTTGGAGGAAGGGAGCAATCAGCCCCAGCATTTT | CATALEEGSNQPQHF
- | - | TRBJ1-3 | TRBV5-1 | TGCGCCAGCAGCTTGGGTGCTATCTCTGGAAACACCATATATTTT | CASSLGAISGNTIYF
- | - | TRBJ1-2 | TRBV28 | TGTGCCACCCCTCGGGAGGGTGCAGCTAACTATGGCTACACCTTC | CATPREGAANYGYTF
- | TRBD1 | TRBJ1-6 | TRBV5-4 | TGTGCCAGCAGCCCGGGACAGCCCTTACGGGGCTCCTATAATTCACCCCTCCACTTT | CASSPGQPLRGSYNSPLHF
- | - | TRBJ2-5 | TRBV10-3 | TGTGCCATCAGTGAGCGGACAGCAAAGGGGGAGACCCAGTACTTC | CAISERTAKGETQYF
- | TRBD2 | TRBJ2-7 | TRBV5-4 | TGTGCCAGCAGCCCAGGACTAGCGGGAGGTACCTACGAGCAGTACTTC | CASSPGLAGGTYEQYF
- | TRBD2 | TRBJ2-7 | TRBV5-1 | TGCGCCAGCAGTGACCGCAGACTAGCGGGAGGCTACGAGCAGTACTTC | CASSDRRLAGGYEQYF
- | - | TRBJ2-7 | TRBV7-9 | TGTGCCAGCAGCCGACAGAGTTACGAGCAGTACTTC | CASSRQSYEQYF
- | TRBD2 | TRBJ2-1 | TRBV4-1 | TGCGCCAGCAGCCAAGATAGGAGCGGGGGGACCAATGAGCAGTTCTTC | CASSQDRSGGTNEQFF
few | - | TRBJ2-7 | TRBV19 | TGTGCCAGTAGTGGTTCCAGCGGCTGGGGCGAGCAGTACTTC | CASSGSSGWGEQYF
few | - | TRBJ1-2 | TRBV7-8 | TGTGCCAGCAGCTTAGCGCGGGTTCCAGGGTACTATGGCTACACCTTC | CASSLARVPGYYGYTF
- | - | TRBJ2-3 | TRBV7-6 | TGTGCCAGCAGCTTGTCGAGCCCAGATACGCAGTATTTT | CASSLSSPDTQYF
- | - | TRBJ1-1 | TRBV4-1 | TGCGCCAGCAGCCCTGCCCCCGAACGAACGGGGACTGAAGCTTTCTTT | CASSPAPERTGTEAFF
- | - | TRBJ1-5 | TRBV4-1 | TGCGCCAGCAGCCAAGATACAGGGTCCGTCCAGCCCCAGCATTTT | CASSQDTGSVQPQHF
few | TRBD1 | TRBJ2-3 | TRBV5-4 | TGTGCCAGCAGCCTGCAGACAGGGGCAGATACGCAGTATTTT | CASSLQTGADTQYF
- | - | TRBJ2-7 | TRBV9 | TGTGCCAGCAGCGTGAAGGACTTCTCCTACGAGCAGTACTTC | CASSVKDFSYEQYF
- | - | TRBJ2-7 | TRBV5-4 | TGTGCCAGCAGCTTGTTAGAGGGGGGGGCCTCCTACGAGCAGTACTTC | CASSLLEGGASYEQYF
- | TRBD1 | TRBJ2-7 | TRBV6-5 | TGTGCCCCGGGACAGGGATACGAGCAGTACTTC | CAPGQGYEQYF
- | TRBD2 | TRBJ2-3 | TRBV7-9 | TGTGCCAGCAGCCCGGCTGGCGGGAGTGACTCAGATACGCAGTATTTT | CASSPAGGSDSDTQYF
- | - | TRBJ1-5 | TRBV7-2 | TGTGCCAGCAGAGACCCCAAACTCGGGGCCAGCAATCAGCCCCAGCATTTT | CASRDPKLGASNQPQHF
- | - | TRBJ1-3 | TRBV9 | TGTGCCAGCAGCGTAGCGGGGTCCTCTGGAAACACCATATATTTT | CASSVAGSSGNTIYF
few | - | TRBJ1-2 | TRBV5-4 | TGTGCCAGCAGCTTGGTCCCCTATGGCTACACCTTC | CASSLVPYGYTF
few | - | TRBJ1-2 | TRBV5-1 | TGCGCCAGCAGCCCGATGGACACCGGCAACTATGGCTACACCTTC | CASSPMDTGNYGYTF
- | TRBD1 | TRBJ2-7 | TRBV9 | TGTGCCAGCAGCGTAGGAGGACAGGGTCGAGAGCAGTACTTC | CASSVGGQGREQYF
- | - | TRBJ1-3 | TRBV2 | TGTGCCAGCAGAACAGGAACCTCTGGAAACACCATATATTTT | CASRTGTSGNTIYF
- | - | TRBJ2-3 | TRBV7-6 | TGTGCCAGCAGCTTATACGGACATACTGGTCCAGATACGCAGTATTTT | CASSLYGHTGPDTQYF
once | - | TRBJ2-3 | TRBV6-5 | TGTGCCAGCAGTTACTCGACCACACCAAACACAGATACGCAGTATTTT | CASSYSTTPNTDTQYF
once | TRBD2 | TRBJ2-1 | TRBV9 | TGTGCCAGCAGCGTAGCGGCTTCGACTAGCGGCAATGAGCAGTTCTTC | CASSVAASTSGNEQFF
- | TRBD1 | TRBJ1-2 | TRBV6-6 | TGTGCCAGCAGTTACAGCCCAGGGGGGCCCAGGGATGGCTACACCTTC | CASSYSPGGPRDGYTF
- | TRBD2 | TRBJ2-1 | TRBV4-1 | TGCGCCAGCAGCCTCGGGACTAGCGGGAACTACAATGAGCAGTTCTTC | CASSLGTSGNYNEQFF
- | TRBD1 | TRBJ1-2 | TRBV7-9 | TGTGCCAGCAGCAAGGACAGGACTGGCTACACCTTC | CASSKDRTGYTF
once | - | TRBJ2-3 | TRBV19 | TGTGCCAGTAGTCGGGAAGATACGCAGTATTTT | CASSREDTQYF
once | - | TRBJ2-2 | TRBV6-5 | TGTGCCAGCAGTTACTCCTTGGCAGGCGACACCGGGGAGCTGTTTTTT | CASSYSLAGDTGELFF
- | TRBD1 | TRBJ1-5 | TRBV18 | TGTGCCAGCTCCCCGGGACAGTGGGATCAGCCCCAGCATTTT | CASSPGQWDQPQHF
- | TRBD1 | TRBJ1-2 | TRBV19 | TGTGCCAGTCTCCTAACAGGGGCAGGAGGCTACACCTTC | CASLLTGAGGYTF
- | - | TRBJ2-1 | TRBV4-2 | TGTGCCAGCAGCCAAGGCAGCTCCTACAATGAGCAGTTCTTC | CASSQGSSYNEQFF
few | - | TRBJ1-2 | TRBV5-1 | TGCGCCAGCAGCTCCCCGACAGCTAACTATGGCTACACCTTC | CASSSPTANYGYTF
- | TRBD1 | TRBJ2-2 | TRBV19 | TGTGCCAGTATCGACAGGGGGGACACCGGGGAGCTGTTTTTT | CASIDRGDTGELFF
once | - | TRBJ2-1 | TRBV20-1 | TGCAGTGCTCTGGACCCCAATGAGCAGTTCTTC | CSALDPNEQFF
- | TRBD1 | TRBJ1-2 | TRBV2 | TGTGCCAGCAGTGACGGGACAGGGGGCGGCTATGGCTACACCTTC | CASSDGTGGGYGYTF
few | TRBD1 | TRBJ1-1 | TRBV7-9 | TGTGCCAGCAGCTCTACAGGGGAGAGGCAAGCTTTCTTT | CASSSTGERQAFF
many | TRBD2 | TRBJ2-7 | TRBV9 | TGTGCCAGCAGCGTAGACGTGGGGGGGACCTACGAGCAGTACTTC | CASSVDVGGTYEQYF
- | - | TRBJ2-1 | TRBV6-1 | TGTGCCAGCAGTGAAGATTGGGGGGGCCATTACAATGAGCAGTTCTTC | CASSEDWGGHYNEQFF
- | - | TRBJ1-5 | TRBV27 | TGTGCCAGCAGTCCGGACACTAATCAGCCCCAGCATTTT | CASSPDTNQPQHF
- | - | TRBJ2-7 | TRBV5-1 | TGCGCCAGCAGGAGGGACTCCTACGAGCAGTACTTC | CASRRDSYEQYF
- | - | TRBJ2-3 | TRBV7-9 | TGTGCCAGCAGCTTCACGGACGGAGATACGCAGTATTTT | CASSFTDGDTQYF
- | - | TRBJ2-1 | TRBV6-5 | TGTGCCAGCAGTTACTCGACCGGGGCGGGAGAGCAGTTCTTC | CASSYSTGAGEQFF